This entry lists 21 T cell receptor beta chains sequenced from one sample in a study of T cell changes during pregnancy in multiple sclerosis. Method: immunoSEQ multiplex PCR; TCRdb's copy keeps in-frame clones and lacks some. The sample yields tens of thousands of clones, 80% to 95% seen once. This specimen consisted of CD4+ T cells from peripheral blood mononuclear cells, obtained in the third trimester of pregnancy. These receptors were collected from a female donor with multiple sclerosis, enrolled in a pregnancy study.

This rearrangement joins TRBV5-6 to TRBJ2-3; 12 bases are shared with TRBD2. Germline CDR1 reads SGHDT; CDR2 reads YYEEEE. This CDR3 is 16 amino acids long. The V gene end was trimmed by 4 bases and the J gene end by 2 bases; junction bases not matched to a gene: 5. The DNA for the CDR3 is TGTGCCAGCAGCGGGACTAGCGGGCGGACCACAGATACGCAGTATTTT. Its protein is CASSGTSGRTTDTQYF.

This chain joins TRBV19 and TRBJ2-4; 12 nucleotides line up with TRBD2. Trimming cost V 4 bases and J 14 bases; bases outside gene matches: 9. The CDR3 length is 14 residues. Germline V gene lookup returns CDR1 LNHDA and CDR2 SQIVND (reference sequence). The chain's CDR3 is CASSRTSGAAKEYF. The CDR3 DNA is TGTGCCAGTAGTAGGACTAGCGGGGCTGCCAAAGAGTACTTC.

The V call is TRBV11-2, the J call TRBJ1-3; D gene uncertain. Trimming stripped 5 bases from V and 2 bases from J, with 13 bases between. The CDR3 is 15 amino acids. Germline values: CDR1 SGHAT, CDR2 FQNNGV. The CDR3 bases are TGTGCCAGCAGCCCCGGTAGGAGGACTGGAAACACCATATATTTT. It specifies CASSPGRRTGNTIYF.

This sequence joins TRBV18 and TRBJ1-5, with 10 bases lining up with TRBD1. The CDR3 extends over 15 amino acids. From germline, CDR1 is KGHSH and CDR2 LQKENI. Germline trimming cut 2 bases from V and 5 bases from J; bases unmatched to any gene: 3. In DNA, the CDR3 is TGTGCCAGCTCACCATCGACAGGGGGCGATCAGCCCCAGCATTTT. Translating it yields CASSPSTGGDQPQHF.

V gene TRBV10-3 combines with J gene TRBJ2-7, with 11 bases identical to TRBD1. The V and J ends lost 5 bases and 3 bases, in that order; junction bases with no gene match: 3. The CDR3 sequence is 14 residues long. In germline, CDR1 is ENHRY, CDR2 SYGVKD. CDR3 bases: TGTGCCATCAGTAAGGGACAGGGGGACTACGAGCAGTACTTC. Protein: CAISKGQGDYEQYF.

The V and J genes are TRBV6-4 and TRBJ1-1; D call uncertain. The CDR3 length is 13 residues. The ends were cut back, 5 bases at V and 1 base at J, with 8 bases in the middle. CDR1 and CDR2 (germline): MRHNA, SNTAGT. The CDR3 nucleotides are TGTGCCAGCAGTCTTGACTGGAACACTGAAGCTTTCTTT. Protein product: CASSLDWNTEAFF.

CDR3 sequence (DNA): TGTGCCAGCAGCCCAAATCTGCCGGGGAACACTGAAGCTTTCTTT. Translating it yields CASSPNLPGNTEAFF. This chain joins TRBV7-9 and TRBJ1-1; no definite D call. The CDR3 runs 15 residues. Per germline, CDR1 SEHNR and CDR2 FQNEAQ (reference sequence). Trimming took off 5 bases at V and 1 base at J, with 14 bases between the two ends.

This chain links TRBV11-2 with TRBJ2-3; 10 positions match TRBD2. With V trimmed by 5 bases and J by 5 bases, 10 bases remained unmatched. The CDR3 extends over 16 amino acids. The germline V gene encodes CDR1 SGHAT and CDR2 FQNNGV. In DNA, the CDR3 is TGTGCCAGCAGCCGGCGGAGCGGGGGGGCGGTAGATACGCAGTATTTT. Residues: CASSRRSGGAVDTQYF. Full variable domain (rest looked up from reference TRBV11-2 and TRBJ2-3): EAGVAQSPRYKIIEKRQSVAFWCNPISGHATLYWYQQILGQGPKLLIQFQNNGVVDDSQLPKDRFSAERLKGVDSTLKIQPAKLEDSAVYLCASSRRSGGAVDTQYFGPGTRLTVL.

This sequence joins TRBV6-5 and TRBJ1-1; D not certain. The V gene's germline CDR1 is MNHEY and CDR2 SVGAGI. Trimming shortened V by 2 bases and J by 1 base, and 11 bases separated the two germline ends. The CDR3 runs to 15 residues. This CDR3 reads CASSYRGGTNTEAFF. The DNA for the CDR3 is TGTGCCAGCAGTTACCGAGGAGGTACGAACACTGAAGCTTTCTTT.

CDR3 DNA: TGTGCCAGCAGCCCGTCCCAGGGCTTCCACCCATACAACTATGGCTACACCTTC. It codes for CASSPSQGFHPYNYGYTF. The rearrangement joins TRBV14 to TRBJ1-2; a weak D match, TRBD1 (5 bases). Trimming pared 4 bases from V and 2 bases from J, leaving 23 bases between. The length of the CDR3 is 18 residues. Germline values: CDR1 SGHDN, CDR2 FVKESK.

The chain uses TRBV10-3 and TRBJ1-2, with D possibly matching TRBD1 (5 bases). Germline CDR1 is ENHRY and CDR2 is SYGVKD. CDR3 length: 15 amino acids. With 6 bases removed from V and 5 bases from J, the gap between germline ends came to 19 bases. DNA for the CDR3: TGTGCCATCAGGGACGGAGGGGAGGGAACTTATGGCTACACCTTC. It specifies CAIRDGGEGTYGYTF.

The rearrangement links TRBV29-1 to TRBJ2-7; D perhaps matches TRBD1 (6 bases). The V and J ends lost 1 base and 4 bases respectively, with 14 bases between them. The CDR3 loop spans 14 amino acids. The germline V gene has CDR1 SQVTM and CDR2 ANQGSEA. As DNA, the CDR3 is TGCAGCGTTGAAGTAAGAGGAGGACAGTACGAGCAGTACTTC. Translated, it gives CSVEVRGGQYEQYF.

The chain couples TRBV7-2 to TRBJ2-5; the match to TRBD2 covers 7 bases. The germline CDR1 and CDR2 sequences are SGHTA and FQGNSA. After removal of 2 bases from V and 4 bases from J, the junction contained 1 base not matched to a gene. This CDR3 contains 13 residues. This CDR3 is CASSLWGGETQYF. For the CDR3, the DNA is TGTGCCAGCAGCTTATGGGGGGGAGAGACCCAGTACTTC.

The chain couples TRBV6-6 to TRBJ2-5; tentative D call: TRBD1 (6 bases). Trimming removed 0 bases at V and 5 bases at J, with 10 bases between. Germline V gives CDR1 MNHNY, CDR2 SVGAGI (reference sequence). The CDR3 is 14 amino acids. CDR3 residues: CASSYSGGVETQYF. The CDR3 coding sequence is TGTGCCAGCAGTTACTCTGGGGGCGTGGAGACCCAGTACTTC.

As concerns this clone: Relative to the germline gene, one junction end is altered; a read error may explain this. This chain connects TRBV7-2 to TRBJ2-5; possibly TRBD2 for D (7 bases). The CDR3 extends over 13 amino acids. Germline-derived CDR1 and CDR2 are SGHTA and FQGNSA. The CDR3 nucleotides are TGTGCCAGCAGCTTAGACGGGGGGAGGCGACAGGACTTC. It encodes CASSLDGGRRQDF.

V and J are TRBV5-4 and TRBJ2-3, with a weak D call TRBD2 (7 bases). CDR1 and CDR2 (germline): SGHNT, YYREEE (reference sequence). The CDR3 runs to 16 residues. Trimming pared 2 bases from V and 2 bases from J, leaving 15 bases between. CDR3 nucleotides: TGTGCCAGCAGCTTAGGAGGGGGGACTACCACAGATACGCAGTATTTT. This translates into CASSLGGGTTTDTQYF.

The V call is TRBV19, the J call TRBJ1-6, with TRBD1 identical over 10 bases. CDR1 is LNHDA and CDR2 is SQIVND in the germline V gene (reference sequence). V was pared by 1 base and J by 7 bases, with 10 bases of the junction left unmatched. The length of the CDR3 is 18 residues. This CDR3 reads CASSIVLTGGAENSPLHF. CDR3 DNA: TGTGCCAGTAGTATAGTTCTGACAGGGGGCGCGGAGAATTCACCCCTCCACTTT.

This chain uses TRBV7-6 with TRBJ2-5; tentatively, D is TRBD1 (5 bases). The length of the CDR3 is 15 residues. Germline V gives CDR1 SGHVS, CDR2 FNYEAQ. V was pared by 0 bases and J by 1 base, with 9 bases between. The CDR3 sequence: CASSLAPRAQETQYF. The CDR3 bases are TGTGCCAGCAGCTTAGCCCCCAGGGCCCAAGAGACCCAGTACTTC.

The chain couples TRBV19 to TRBJ1-5, with D unresolved. With 1 base removed from V and 7 bases from J, the gap between germline ends came to 8 bases. CDR3 length: 13 residues. Germline-derived CDR1 and CDR2 are LNHDA and SQIVND (reference sequence). Here the CDR3 DNA reads TGTGCCAGTAGTATAGGGGGAGCACAGCCCCAGCATTTT. It encodes CASSIGGAQPQHF.

The chain has TRBV19 and TRBJ2-7; D is uncertain. V dropped 5 bases and J dropped 0 bases, with 11 bases sitting between them. The CDR3 extends over 14 amino acids. Germline values: CDR1 LNHDA, CDR2 SQIVND (reference sequence). For the CDR3, the DNA is TGTGCCAGTAGTCCCGCGGATCTCTCCTACGAGCAGTACTTC. It is translated as CASSPADLSYEQYF.

The gene calls are TRBV5-1 and TRBJ1-4; 9 bases map to TRBD1. This CDR3 has 17 residues. The J segment lost 3 bases and the V segment lost 2 bases, leaving 8 bases of the junction unmatched. Germline CDR1 reads SGHRS; CDR2 reads YFSETQ. Here the CDR3 reads CASSLQPQGAANEKLFF. DNA of the CDR3: TGCGCCAGCAGCTTACAACCACAGGGGGCGGCTAATGAAAAACTGTTTTTT.